These T cell receptor beta chains were read from a single sample in a study of T cell repertoires in cytomegalovirus infection. TCRdb itself ran the reads through MiXCR, one entry per CDR3 protein. The sample holds approximately 290,000 distinct CDR3 sequences, roughly 23% seen once. The sample was PBMCs. The receptors originated from a human donor in good health (CMV status not recorded). Some clones in this sample may be carry-over from other donors' samples. The CDR3 runs from the conserved cysteine through the conserved F or W. The D gene is left open where the match is weak. Size tells how often a clone was seen (once, few, many) or the class of an expanded clone, and some rows leave it out.

clone size	D gene	J gene	V gene	CDR3 protein	CDR3 DNA
-	-	TRBJ2-2	TRBV6-2/TRBV6-3	CASSFGTRTGELFF	TGTGCCAGCAGTTTTGGGACCCGCACCGGGGAGCTGTTTTTT
few	-	TRBJ2-7	TRBV10-3	CAISESGTSYEQYF	TGTGCCATCAGTGAGTCGGGGACTTCCTACGAGCAGTACTTC
-	TRBD2	TRBJ2-1	TRBV7-2	CTSSLELAGGRGEQFF	TGTACCAGCAGCTTAGAACTAGCGGGAGGAAGGGGTGAGCAGTTCTTC
-	TRBD1	TRBJ1-1	TRBV6-5	CASSSRTGGWNTEAFF	TGTGCCAGCAGTTCCCGGACAGGGGGCTGGAACACTGAAGCTTTCTTT
once	TRBD1	TRBJ1-2	TRBV10-3	CAIWPHDRGSYGYTF	TGTGCCATCTGGCCGCACGACAGGGGAAGCTATGGCTACACCTTC
few	TRBD2	TRBJ2-7	TRBV7-6	CASSFAGGYEQYF	TGTGCCAGCAGCTTCGCGGGAGGCTACGAGCAGTACTTC
once	-	TRBJ2-2	TRBV18	CASSPLQHGETGELFF	TGTGCCAGCTCACCACTTCAACATGGAGAAACCGGGGAGCTGTTTTTT
many	-	TRBJ2-2	TRBV11-1	CASSLDGGGTGELFF	TGTGCCAGCAGCTTAGACGGAGGGGGCACCGGGGAGCTGTTTTTT
many	TRBD2	TRBJ2-2	TRBV12-3/TRBV12-4	CASSPPMREGRTGELFF	TGTGCCAGCAGTCCCCCCATGCGGGAGGGTCGGACCGGGGAGCTGTTTTTT
-	-	TRBJ2-1	TRBV20-1	CSATRGPRTYNEQFF	TGCAGTGCAACCCGGGGCCCGAGGACCTACAATGAGCAGTTCTTC
once	-	TRBJ1-6	TRBV20-1	CSAGLQGNNSPLHF	TGCAGTGCTGGATTACAGGGAAATAATTCACCCCTCCACTTT
few	TRBD1	TRBJ1-3	TRBV20-1	CSAIGQVQGNTIYF	TGCAGTGCCATCGGACAGGTTCAAGGAAACACCATATATTTT
-	TRBD2	TRBJ2-7	TRBV6-2/TRBV6-3	CASTTREGEQYF	TGTGCCAGCACTACCAGGGAGGGCGAGCAGTACTTC
many	-	TRBJ1-2	TRBV7-2	CASRLSGGNYGYTF	TGTGCCAGCAGGCTATCGGGGGGCAACTATGGCTACACCTTC
-	-	TRBJ1-1	TRBV6-1	CASSEARGTEAFF	TGTGCCAGCAGTGAAGCAAGGGGGACTGAAGCTTTCTTT
many	-	TRBJ2-5	TRBV7-2	CASSLDETQYF	TGTGCCAGCAGCCTAGACGAGACCCAGTACTTC
-	-	TRBJ2-3	TRBV7-4	CASSPRQEGTDTQYF	TGTGCCAGCAGCCCGAGACAGGAAGGCACAGATACGCAGTATTTT
few	-	TRBJ2-7	TRBV12-3/TRBV12-4	CASSLVRDEQYF	TGTGCCAGCAGTTTAGTCAGGGACGAGCAGTACTTC
many	-	TRBJ2-7	TRBV28	CASSFQSSYEQYF	TGTGCCAGCAGTTTTCAGAGCTCCTACGAGCAGTACTTC
many	TRBD2	TRBJ2-5	TRBV12-3/TRBV12-4	CASSLGTSGEYQETQYF	TGTGCCAGCAGTTTAGGGACTAGCGGAGAGTACCAAGAGACCCAGTACTTC
-	-	TRBJ2-1	TRBV6-4	CASSDAGGTKQFF	TGTGCCAGCAGTGATGCTGGGGGGACAAAGCAGTTCTTC
-	-	TRBJ2-3	TRBV5-4	CASSLGADPSTDTQYF	TGTGCCAGCAGCTTGGGCGCGGACCCTAGCACAGATACGCAGTATTTT
many	-	TRBJ1-5	TRBV28	CASSGRENQPQHF	TGTGCCAGCAGTGGTAGGGAAAATCAGCCCCAGCATTTT
few	TRBD2	TRBJ2-5	TRBV7-2	CASSKLAGVETQYF	TGTGCCAGCAGCAAACTAGCGGGAGTGGAGACCCAGTACTTC
-	-	TRBJ1-1	TRBV11-1	CASSSPRGGDTEAFF	TGTGCCAGCAGCTCCCCCCGGGGGGGGGACACTGAAGCTTTCTTT
-	TRBD1	TRBJ1-2	TRBV28	CASRPGGRGPGYTF	TGTGCCAGCAGGCCCGGCGGCAGGGGGCCTGGCTACACCTTC
few	TRBD1	TRBJ2-5	TRBV6-4	CASRSRQGARNWPKRTQYF	TGTGCCAGCAGATCGCGACAGGGGGCGCGCAATTGGCCTAAGAGAACCCAGTACTTC
few	-	TRBJ2-5	TRBV5-5	CASSLLVRQETQYF	TGTGCCAGCAGCTTGCTGGTACGCCAAGAGACCCAGTACTTC
few	-	TRBJ2-7	TRBV2	CASSEAYEQYF	TGTGCCAGCAGTGAGGCCTACGAGCAGTACTTC
few	-	TRBJ2-3	TRBV7-2	CASSLRTGTDTQYF	TGTGCCAGCAGCTTAAGGACCGGGACAGATACGCAGTATTTT
-	TRBD2	TRBJ2-7	TRBV27	CASSSGLATYEKYF	TGTGCCAGCAGTTCCGGACTAGCGACCTACGAGAAGTACTTC
few	TRBD1	TRBJ1-1	TRBV29-1	CSVSPGQGFSEAFF	TGCAGCGTTTCCCCGGGACAGGGGTTTTCTGAAGCTTTCTTT